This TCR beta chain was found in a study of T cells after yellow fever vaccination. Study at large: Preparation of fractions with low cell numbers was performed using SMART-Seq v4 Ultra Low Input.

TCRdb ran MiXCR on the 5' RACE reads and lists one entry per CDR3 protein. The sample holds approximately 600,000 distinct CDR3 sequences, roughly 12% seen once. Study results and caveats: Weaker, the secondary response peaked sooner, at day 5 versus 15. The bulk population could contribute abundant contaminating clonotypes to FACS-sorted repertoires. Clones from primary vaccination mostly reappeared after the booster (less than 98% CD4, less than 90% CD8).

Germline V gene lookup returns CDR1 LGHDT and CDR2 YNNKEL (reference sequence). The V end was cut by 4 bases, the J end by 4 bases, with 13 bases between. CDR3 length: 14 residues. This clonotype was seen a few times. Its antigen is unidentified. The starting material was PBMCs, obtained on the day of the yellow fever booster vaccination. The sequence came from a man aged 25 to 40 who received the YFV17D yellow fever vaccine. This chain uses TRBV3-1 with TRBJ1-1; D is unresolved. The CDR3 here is CASSPQWEATEAFF. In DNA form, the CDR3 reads TGTGCCAGCAGCCCTCAGTGGGAGGCCACTGAAGCTTTCTTT.